The rows below give T cell receptor beta chains drawn from one sample of a study of T cell repertoires in cytomegalovirus infection. TCRdb itself ran the reads through MiXCR, one entry per CDR3 protein. This sample carries some 590,000 distinct CDR3 sequences, about 39% of them seen once, and the ten largest clones take around 48%. No antigen has been assigned to these receptors. This sample comprised cultured PBMCs, obtained from culture after CMV antigen stimulation. The receptors originated from a human donor in good health (CMV status not recorded). Some clones in this sample may be carry-over from other donors' samples. Both conserved end residues are part of each CDR3. The order of the fields is D gene, V gene, J gene, clone size, CDR3 protein, CDR3 DNA. D genes are given only for firm matches. Rows give clone size only sometimes, using once, few, many, or a class for an expanded clone.

D gene: TRBD2
V gene: TRBV5-4
J gene: TRBJ2-5
clone size: -
CDR3 protein: CASSRREGQETQYF
CDR3 DNA: TGTGCCAGCAGCCGCCGGGAGGGCCAAGAGACCCAGTACTTC

D gene: -
V gene: TRBV7-3
J gene: TRBJ2-3
clone size: few
CDR3 protein: CASSPAGGRDTQYF
CDR3 DNA: TGTGCCAGCAGCCCGGCCGGGGGCCGCGATACGCAGTATTTT

D gene: TRBD2
V gene: TRBV11-2
J gene: TRBJ2-1
clone size: -
CDR3 protein: CASSLTLGGRAWEQFF
CDR3 DNA: TGTGCCAGCAGCTTGACCCTTGGCGGGAGGGCCTGGGAGCAGTTCTTC

D gene: -
V gene: TRBV27
J gene: TRBJ1-2
clone size: few
CDR3 protein: CASSLSRFPRTRWHYGYTF
CDR3 DNA: TGTGCCAGCAGTTTATCCCGTTTCCCGAGGACCAGGTGGCACTATGGCTACACCTTC

D gene: -
V gene: TRBV6-1
J gene: TRBJ2-7
clone size: few
CDR3 protein: CASSETRRSSEQYF
CDR3 DNA: TGTGCCAGCAGTGAGACCAGACGGAGCTCGGAGCAGTACTTC

D gene: -
V gene: TRBV10-3
J gene: TRBJ1-1
clone size: few
CDR3 protein: CAISQTDPVMRTEAFF
CDR3 DNA: TGTGCCATCAGCCAAACAGATCCGGTAATGAGGACTGAAGCTTTCTTT

D gene: TRBD1
V gene: TRBV7-2
J gene: TRBJ1-3
clone size: -
CDR3 protein: CASSPQTGAGNTIYF
CDR3 DNA: TGTGCCAGCAGCCCACAAACAGGGGCTGGAAACACCATATATTTT

D gene: TRBD2
V gene: TRBV11-2
J gene: TRBJ2-1
clone size: few
CDR3 protein: CASSLRLAGGYNEQFF
CDR3 DNA: TGTGCCAGCAGCTTAAGACTAGCGGGGGGGTACAATGAGCAGTTCTTC

D gene: -
V gene: TRBV10-3
J gene: TRBJ2-5
clone size: -
CDR3 protein: CAISRSREETQYF
CDR3 DNA: TGTGCCATCAGTAGATCACGGGAGGAGACCCAGTACTTC

D gene: -
V gene: TRBV7-8
J gene: TRBJ1-3
clone size: -
CDR3 protein: CASSPGAGAGNTIYF
CDR3 DNA: TGTGCCAGCAGCCCCGGGGCAGGGGCTGGAAACACCATATATTTT

D gene: TRBD1
V gene: TRBV11-2
J gene: TRBJ2-5
clone size: few
CDR3 protein: CASSLRPGTGVLGETQYF
CDR3 DNA: TGTGCCAGCAGCCTGAGGCCCGGGACAGGGGTATTAGGAGAGACCCAGTACTTC

D gene: -
V gene: TRBV2
J gene: TRBJ1-2
clone size: few
CDR3 protein: CASSAENGYTF
CDR3 DNA: TGTGCCAGCAGCGCGGAGAATGGCTACACCTTC

D gene: TRBD2
V gene: TRBV2
J gene: TRBJ2-1
clone size: -
CDR3 protein: CASRKTSGGYNEQFF
CDR3 DNA: TGTGCCAGCAGGAAGACTAGCGGGGGGTACAATGAGCAGTTCTTC

D gene: TRBD1
V gene: TRBV7-2
J gene: TRBJ2-7
clone size: -
CDR3 protein: CASSLGQGAPYEQYF
CDR3 DNA: TGTGCCAGCAGCTTAGGGCAGGGGGCGCCCTACGAGCAGTACTTC

D gene: TRBD2
V gene: TRBV19
J gene: TRBJ2-1
clone size: -
CDR3 protein: CASSLFPRTSGNNEQFF
CDR3 DNA: TGTGCCAGTAGTTTATTTCCTAGGACTAGCGGAAACAATGAGCAGTTCTTC

D gene: TRBD2
V gene: TRBV7-2
J gene: TRBJ2-5
clone size: once
CDR3 protein: CASSLSGPGKTQYF
CDR3 DNA: TGTGCCAGCAGCCTTAGCGGGCCCGGAAAGACCCAGTACTTC

D gene: -
V gene: TRBV2
J gene: TRBJ2-1
clone size: -
CDR3 protein: CASSGADISYNEQFF
CDR3 DNA: TGTGCCAGCAGTGGCGCGGACATCTCCTACAATGAGCAGTTCTTC

D gene: -
V gene: TRBV11-2
J gene: TRBJ2-3
clone size: few
CDR3 protein: CASSPNPGGDTQYF
CDR3 DNA: TGTGCCAGCAGCCCAAACCCAGGCGGGGATACGCAGTATTTT

D gene: -
V gene: TRBV6-2/TRBV6-3
J gene: TRBJ1-5
clone size: few
CDR3 protein: CASSLRVQPQHF
CDR3 DNA: TGTGCCAGCAGTCTCAGGGTCCAGCCCCAGCATTTT

D gene: TRBD1
V gene: TRBV19
J gene: TRBJ2-7
clone size: few
CDR3 protein: CASSPSGTGVFEQYF
CDR3 DNA: TGTGCCAGTAGTCCCTCGGGGACAGGGGTTTTCGAGCAGTACTTC

D gene: -
V gene: TRBV9
J gene: TRBJ1-4
clone size: -
CDR3 protein: CASSVAGINEKLFF
CDR3 DNA: TGTGCCAGCAGCGTAGCAGGGATTAATGAAAAACTGTTTTTT

D gene: -
V gene: TRBV12-5
J gene: TRBJ1-3
clone size: -
CDR3 protein: CASGLSSGNTIYF
CDR3 DNA: TGTGCTAGTGGTTTGAGCTCTGGAAACACCATATATTTT

D gene: TRBD2
V gene: TRBV7-2
J gene: TRBJ2-1
clone size: -
CDR3 protein: CASSLPSGINEQFF
CDR3 DNA: TGTGCCAGCAGCCTCCCTAGCGGGATCAATGAGCAGTTCTTC

D gene: -
V gene: TRBV29-1
J gene: TRBJ2-7
clone size: once
CDR3 protein: CSVVQYREMGEQYF
CDR3 DNA: TGCAGCGTTGTCCAGTACAGGGAGATGGGCGAGCAGTACTTC

D gene: TRBD1
V gene: TRBV19
J gene: TRBJ2-3
clone size: -
CDR3 protein: CASSPAGQGADTQYF
CDR3 DNA: TGTGCCAGTTCCCCCGCGGGACAGGGGGCAGATACGCAGTATTTT

D gene: TRBD1
V gene: TRBV12-3/TRBV12-4
J gene: TRBJ2-1
clone size: few
CDR3 protein: CASSLAGQGADEQFF
CDR3 DNA: TGTGCCAGCAGTTTAGCGGGACAGGGGGCGGATGAGCAGTTCTTC

D gene: -
V gene: TRBV28
J gene: TRBJ2-3
clone size: -
CDR3 protein: CASTTATDTQYF
CDR3 DNA: TGTGCCAGCACCACGGCCACAGATACGCAGTATTTT

D gene: -
V gene: TRBV20-1
J gene: TRBJ2-2
clone size: -
CDR3 protein: CSASWVGELFF
CDR3 DNA: TGCAGTGCTAGTTGGGTCGGGGAGCTGTTTTTT

D gene: -
V gene: TRBV5-1
J gene: TRBJ2-3
clone size: -
CDR3 protein: CASSWDPSTDTQYF
CDR3 DNA: TGCGCCAGCTCTTGGGACCCAAGCACAGATACGCAGTATTTT

D gene: TRBD2
V gene: TRBV12-3/TRBV12-4
J gene: TRBJ2-3
clone size: -
CDR3 protein: CASSAGLASTDTQYF
CDR3 DNA: TGTGCCAGCAGCGCAGGACTAGCTAGTACAGATACGCAGTATTTT